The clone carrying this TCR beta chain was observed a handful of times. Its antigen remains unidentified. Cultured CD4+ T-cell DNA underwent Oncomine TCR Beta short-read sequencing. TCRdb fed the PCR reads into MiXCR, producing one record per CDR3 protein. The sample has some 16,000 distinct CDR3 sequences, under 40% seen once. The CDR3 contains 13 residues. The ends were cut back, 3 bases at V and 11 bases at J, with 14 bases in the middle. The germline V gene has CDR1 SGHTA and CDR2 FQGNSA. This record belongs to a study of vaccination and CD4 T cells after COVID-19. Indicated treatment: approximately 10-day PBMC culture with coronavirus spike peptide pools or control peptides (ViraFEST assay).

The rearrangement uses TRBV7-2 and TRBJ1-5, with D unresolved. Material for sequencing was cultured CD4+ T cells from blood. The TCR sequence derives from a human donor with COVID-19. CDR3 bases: TGTGCCAGCAGCTTTGATCGGGCAAGAGCCCAGCATTTT. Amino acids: CASSFDRARAQHF.